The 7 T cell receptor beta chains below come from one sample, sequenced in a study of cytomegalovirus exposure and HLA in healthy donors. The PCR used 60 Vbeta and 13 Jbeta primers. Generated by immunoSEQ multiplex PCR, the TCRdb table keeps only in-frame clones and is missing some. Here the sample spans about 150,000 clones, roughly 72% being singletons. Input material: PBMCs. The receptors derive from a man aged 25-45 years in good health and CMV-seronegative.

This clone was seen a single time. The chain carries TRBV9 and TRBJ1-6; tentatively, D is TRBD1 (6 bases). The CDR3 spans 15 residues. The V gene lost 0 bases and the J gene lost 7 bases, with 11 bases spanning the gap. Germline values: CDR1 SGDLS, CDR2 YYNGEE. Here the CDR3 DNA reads TGTGCCAGCAGCGTAGAAGGGACAAACAATTCACCCCTCCACTTT. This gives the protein CASSVEGTNNSPLHF.

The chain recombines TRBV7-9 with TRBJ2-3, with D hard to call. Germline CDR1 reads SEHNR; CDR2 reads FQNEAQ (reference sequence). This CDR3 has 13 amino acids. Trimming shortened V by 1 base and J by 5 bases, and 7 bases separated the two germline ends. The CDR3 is CASSLDLGDTQYF. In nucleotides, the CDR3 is TGTGCCAGCAGCTTAGATCTCGGAGATACGCAGTATTTT.

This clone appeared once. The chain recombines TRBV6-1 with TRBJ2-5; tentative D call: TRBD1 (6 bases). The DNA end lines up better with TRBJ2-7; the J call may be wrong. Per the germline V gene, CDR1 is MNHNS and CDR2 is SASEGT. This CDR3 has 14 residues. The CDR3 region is CASSEDRVDYEQYF. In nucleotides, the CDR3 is TGTGCCAGCAGTGAAGACAGGGTCGACTACGAGCAGTACTTC.

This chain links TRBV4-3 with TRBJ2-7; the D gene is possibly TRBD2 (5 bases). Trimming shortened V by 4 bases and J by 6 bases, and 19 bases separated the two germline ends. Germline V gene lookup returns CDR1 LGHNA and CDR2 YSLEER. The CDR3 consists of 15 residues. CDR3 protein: CASSPYPGSTGEQYF. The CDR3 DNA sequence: TGCGCCAGCAGCCCCTACCCGGGGTCAACGGGCGAGCAGTACTTC.

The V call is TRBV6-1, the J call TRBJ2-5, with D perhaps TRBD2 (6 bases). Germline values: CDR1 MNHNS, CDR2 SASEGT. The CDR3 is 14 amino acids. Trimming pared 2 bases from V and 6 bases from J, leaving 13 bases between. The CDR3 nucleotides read TGTGCCAGCAGTGAAATGGAGGGTCGAAAGACCCAGTACTTC. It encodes CASSEMEGRKTQYF.

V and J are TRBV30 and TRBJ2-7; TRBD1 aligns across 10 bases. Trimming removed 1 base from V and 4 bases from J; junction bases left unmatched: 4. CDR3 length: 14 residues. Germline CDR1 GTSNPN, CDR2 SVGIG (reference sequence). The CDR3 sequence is CAWSAGTGEYEQYF. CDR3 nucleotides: TGTGCCTGGAGTGCTGGGACAGGGGAATACGAGCAGTACTTC.

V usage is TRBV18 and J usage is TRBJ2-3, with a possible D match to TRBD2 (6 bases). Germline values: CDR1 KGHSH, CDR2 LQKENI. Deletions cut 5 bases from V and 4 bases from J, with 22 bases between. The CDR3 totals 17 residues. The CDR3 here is CASSITPGEYVPDTQYF. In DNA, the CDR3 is TGTGCCAGCTCAATCACACCGGGGGAATACGTCCCAGATACGCAGTATTTT.